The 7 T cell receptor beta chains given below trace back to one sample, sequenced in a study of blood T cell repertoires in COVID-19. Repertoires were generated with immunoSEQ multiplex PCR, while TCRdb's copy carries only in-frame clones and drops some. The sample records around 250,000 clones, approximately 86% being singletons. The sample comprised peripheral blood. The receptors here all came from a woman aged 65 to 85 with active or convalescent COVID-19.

CDR3 in amino acids: CASSQEGQTRTDTQYF. The CDR3 nucleotides read TGTGCCAGCAGCCAAGAGGGCCAAACGCGCACAGATACGCAGTATTTT. This chain links TRBV3-1 (or the pseudogene TRBV3-2) with TRBJ2-3, with D hard to call. The CDR3 spans 16 residues. With 0 bases removed from V and 1 base from J, the gap between germline ends came to 11 bases. Germline V gene data show CDR1 as LGHDT and CDR2 as YNNKEL (reference sequence).

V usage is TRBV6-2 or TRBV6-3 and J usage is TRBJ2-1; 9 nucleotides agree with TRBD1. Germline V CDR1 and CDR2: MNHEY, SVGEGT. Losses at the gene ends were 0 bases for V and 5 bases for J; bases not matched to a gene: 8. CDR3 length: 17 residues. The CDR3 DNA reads TGTGCCAGCAGTTACTCGATCTGGACAGGGGCCAACAATGAGCAGTTCTTC. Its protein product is CASSYSIWTGANNEQFF.

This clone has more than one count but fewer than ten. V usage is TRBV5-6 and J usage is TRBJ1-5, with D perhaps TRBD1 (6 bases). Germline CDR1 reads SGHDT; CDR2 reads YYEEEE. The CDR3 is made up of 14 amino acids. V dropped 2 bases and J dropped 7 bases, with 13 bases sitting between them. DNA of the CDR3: TGTGCCAGCAGCTTTACTACAGGGAACCAGCCCCAGCATTTT. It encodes CASSFTTGNQPQHF. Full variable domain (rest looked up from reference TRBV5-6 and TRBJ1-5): DAGVTQSPTHLIKTRGQQVTLRCSPKSGHDTVSWYQQALGQGPQFIFQYYEEEERQRGNFPDRFSGHQFPNYSSELNVNALLLGDSALYLCASSFTTGNQPQHFGDGTRLSIL.

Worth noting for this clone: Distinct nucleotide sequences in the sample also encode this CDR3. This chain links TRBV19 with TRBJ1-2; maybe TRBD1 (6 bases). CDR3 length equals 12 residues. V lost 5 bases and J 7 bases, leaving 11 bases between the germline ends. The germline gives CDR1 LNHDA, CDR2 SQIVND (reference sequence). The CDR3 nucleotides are TGTGCCAGTAGTCTGCTAGGGGGTGGCTACACCTTC. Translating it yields CASSLLGGGYTF.

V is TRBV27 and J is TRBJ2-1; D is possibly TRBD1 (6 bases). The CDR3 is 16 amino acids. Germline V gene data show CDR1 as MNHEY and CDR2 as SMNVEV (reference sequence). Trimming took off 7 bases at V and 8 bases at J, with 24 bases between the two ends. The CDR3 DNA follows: TGTGCCAGCACCCACAGGGCTAACCCGGACTGGGATGAGCAGTTCTTC. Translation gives CASTHRANPDWDEQFF.

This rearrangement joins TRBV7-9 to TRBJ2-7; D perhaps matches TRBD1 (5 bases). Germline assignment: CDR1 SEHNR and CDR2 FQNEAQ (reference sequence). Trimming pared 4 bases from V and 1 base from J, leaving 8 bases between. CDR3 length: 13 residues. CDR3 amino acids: CASSSTVSYEQYF. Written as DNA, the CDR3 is TGTGCCAGCAGCTCGACAGTATCCTACGAGCAGTACTTC.

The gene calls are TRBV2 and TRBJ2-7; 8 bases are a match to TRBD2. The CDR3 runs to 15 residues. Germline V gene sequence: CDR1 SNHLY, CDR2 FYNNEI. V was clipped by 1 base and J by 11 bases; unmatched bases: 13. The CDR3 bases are TGTGCCAGCAGTGAAGGGGCGGGAGGCGGGTTGGAGGAGTACTTC. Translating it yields CASSEGAGGGLEEYF.